Each of the 30 T cell receptor beta chains below was sequenced from the same sample in a study of blood T cell repertoires in COVID-19. The table came from immunoSEQ multiplex PCR; TCRdb's copy has only in-frame clones and leaves some out. The repertoire holds about 220,000 clones, 82% seen once, with around 5% in the top ten. The material sequenced was peripheral blood. The receptors were sampled from a woman between 65 and 79 years old with acute or convalescent COVID-19.

The chain recombines TRBV20-1 with TRBJ2-5; D gene unclear. Germline V gene data show CDR1 as DFQATT and CDR2 as SNEGSKA (reference sequence). This CDR3 region has 11 residues. V was clipped by 5 bases and J by 2 bases, with 6 bases between them. The CDR3, as DNA: TGCAGTGCTCGACTTCAAGAGACCCAGTACTTC. Protein sequence: CSARLQETQYF.

V is TRBV10-3 and J is TRBJ2-3; 14 nucleotides match TRBD2. The CDR3 consists of 14 residues. With 10 bases clipped from V and 8 bases from J, the junction kept 8 bases outside the gene matches. Germline CDR1 is ENHRY and CDR2 is SYGVKD. The CDR3 bases are TGTGCCAGTCGGACTAGCGGGGGGTACGGTACGCAGTATTTT. It is translated as CASRTSGGYGTQYF.

The chain links TRBV6-2 or TRBV6-3 to TRBJ1-1; D gene ambiguous. CDR1 and CDR2 from the germline V gene are MNHEY and SVGEGT. The V gene lost 2 bases and the J gene lost 1 base, with 8 bases spanning the gap. The CDR3 runs to 14 residues. The DNA for the CDR3 is TGTGCCAGCAGTTACATGCCTACGAACACTGAAGCTTTCTTT. Its translation: CASSYMPTNTEAFF.

This clone was picked up a small number of times. V is TRBV6-5 and J is TRBJ1-2; no firm D call. Germline V gives CDR1 MNHEY, CDR2 SVGAGI. The CDR3 sequence is 12 residues long. Trimming cost V 6 bases and J 1 base, with 6 bases left between them. CDR3 nucleotides: TGTGCCAGCAGGCGGATTAACTATGGCTACACCTTC. Amino acids: CASRRINYGYTF.

The chain links TRBV28 to TRBJ1-2; D might be TRBD1 (5 bases). The CDR3 runs 14 residues. The germline gives CDR1 MDHEN, CDR2 SYDVKM. The V end was cut by 5 bases, the J end by 4 bases, with 14 bases between. The CDR3 here is CASSGTNPPYGYTF. As DNA, the CDR3 is TGTGCCAGCAGTGGGACTAATCCCCCCTATGGCTACACCTTC.

This chain links TRBV7-9 with TRBJ2-7; D remains unclear. This CDR3 has 14 residues. CDR1 is SEHNR, CDR2 FQNEAQ, per germline (reference sequence). The V gene lost 1 base and the J gene lost 4 bases, with 11 bases spanning the gap. The CDR3 DNA follows: TGTGCCAGCAGCTTAGTCGAACCTCGGTACGAGCAGTACTTC. This translates into CASSLVEPRYEQYF.

The chain recombines TRBV11-2 with TRBJ1-2; D perhaps matches TRBD1 (6 bases). Trimming stripped 0 bases from V and 8 bases from J, with 13 bases between. The CDR3 sequence is 14 residues long. Germline V gene data show CDR1 as SGHAT and CDR2 as FQNNGV. The CDR3 region has the DNA TGTGCCAGCAGCTTAGAAAGACAGGCTGGGGGCTACACCTTC. It translates to CASSLERQAGGYTF.

This chain links TRBV6-4 with TRBJ2-1; D unresolved. Germline CDR1 is MRHNA and CDR2 is SNTAGT. V shed 3 bases and J shed 4 bases, with 10 bases lying between them. The CDR3 spans 14 residues. The CDR3: CASSEGGIYNEQFF. The CDR3 bases are TGTGCCAGCAGTGAAGGCGGCATTTACAATGAGCAGTTCTTC.

Here the CDR3 DNA reads TGCGCCAGCAGCCAAGATCCGGGACAGGGGGCGGAAAAACTGTTTTTT. Amino acid sequence: CASSQDPGQGAEKLFF. This sequence joins TRBV4-3 and TRBJ1-4, with TRBD1 matching 12 bases. Trimming cost V 0 bases and J 8 bases; bases outside gene matches: 4. CDR1 is LGHNA and CDR2 is YSLEER in the germline V gene. CDR3 size: 16 residues.

This chain uses TRBV19 with TRBJ1-2, with 7 nucleotides matching TRBD1. Germline CDR1 and CDR2: LNHDA and SQIVND (reference sequence). V trimming: 4 bases; J trimming: 2 bases; junction bases outside the gene matches: 7. The CDR3 runs 15 residues. CDR3 coding DNA: TGTGCCAGTAGTACATCCGGGACAGAGAACTATGGCTACACCTTC. Translating it yields CASSTSGTENYGYTF.

This clone was recorded only once. The V gene is TRBV4-3, the J gene TRBJ2-6, with D perhaps matching TRBD2 (6 bases). Trimming stripped 0 bases from V and 4 bases from J, with 10 bases between. Germline V CDR1 and CDR2: LGHNA, YSLEER. This CDR3 has 16 amino acids. In DNA, the CDR3 is TGCGCCAGCAGCCAAGATGCGGGGTACGGGGCCAACGTCCTGACTTTC. It is translated as CASSQDAGYGANVLTF.

The rearrangement joins TRBV6-6 to TRBJ2-7; tentative D call: TRBD2 (5 bases). The CDR3 sequence is 14 residues long. Per germline, CDR1 MNHNY and CDR2 SVGAGI (reference sequence). V lost 0 bases, J lost 0 bases, and 6 bases lay in between. The CDR3 coding sequence is TGTGCCAGCAGTTACTCACGGGGCTCCTACGAGCAGTACTTC. Protein product: CASSYSRGSYEQYF.

The genes are TRBV6-5 and TRBJ1-2; D is unclear. V shed 8 bases and J shed 6 bases, with 19 bases lying between them. CDR3 length: 14 residues. CDR1 is MNHEY and CDR2 is SVGAGI in the germline V gene. For the CDR3, the DNA is TGTGCCAGCTTACGAACAGATCGTTCGGATGGCTACACCTTC. Its translation is CASLRTDRSDGYTF.

This clone was recorded a few times. This chain joins TRBV27 and TRBJ2-2, with unresolved D. From germline, CDR1 is MNHEY and CDR2 SMNVEV (reference sequence). Trimming took 6 bases from V and 1 from J, leaving 3 bases between them. The CDR3 is made up of 12 amino acids. The CDR3 is CASSKNTGELFF. The CDR3 DNA reads as TGTGCCAGCAGCAAGAACACCGGGGAGCTGTTTTTT.

V gene TRBV6-5 combines with J gene TRBJ1-1; weak D call: TRBD1 (5 bases). The CDR3 extends over 14 amino acids. Germline V gene data show CDR1 as MNHEY and CDR2 as SVGAGI. V was cut by 6 bases and J by 1 base, with 12 bases left in between. CDR3 loop: CASRRGVGNTEAFF. The CDR3 nucleotides are TGTGCCAGCAGGCGGGGGGTTGGGAACACTGAAGCTTTCTTT.

The rearrangement uses TRBV7-2 and TRBJ2-7; 8 bases are a match to TRBD1. Germline-derived CDR1 and CDR2 are SGHTA and FQGNSA. CDR3 size: 15 residues. V trimming: 5 bases; J trimming: 4 bases; junction bases outside the gene matches: 10. DNA for the CDR3: TGTGCCAGCAGCCGGATGACAGGGGTGGGATACGAGCAGTACTTC. It yields the protein CASSRMTGVGYEQYF.

The chain combines TRBV28 with TRBJ1-5; TRBD1 matches at 8 bases. V was pared by 5 bases and J by 5 bases, with 5 bases of the junction left unmatched. The CDR3 is 14 amino acids. Looked up from germline, CDR1 is MDHEN and CDR2 is SYDVKM. CDR3 region: CASSGTGRDQPQHF. The CDR3 DNA reads as TGTGCCAGCAGTGGGACAGGACGGGATCAGCCCCAGCATTTT.

A remark on this clone: Relative to the germline gene, one junction end is altered; a read error may explain this. The chain couples TRBV9 to TRBJ1-5; weak D call: TRBD1 (5 bases). The CDR3 is 14 residues long. Germline CDR1 reads SGDLS; CDR2 reads YYNGEE. The CDR3 loop is CASSFDSSNQPQHF. The CDR3 DNA reads as TGTGCTAGCAGCTTCGACAGCAGCAATCAGCCCCAGCATTTT. Variable domain in full (rest from reference TRBV9 and TRBJ1-5): DSGVTQTPKHLITATGQRVTLRCSPRSGDLSVYWYQQSLDQGLQFLIQYYNGEERAKGNILERFSAQQFPDLHSELNLSSLELGDSALYFCASSFDSSNQPQHFGDGTRLSIL.

At least ten counts were recorded for this clone. The chain employs TRBV10-3 and TRBJ1-5, with D perhaps TRBD1 (6 bases). Germline-derived CDR1 and CDR2 are ENHRY and SYGVKD. Trimming shortened V by 3 bases and J by 10 bases, and 16 bases separated the two germline ends. This CDR3 is 14 amino acids long. CDR3 coding DNA: TGTGCCATCAGTGACAGAACAGGGAATGATCCCCAGCATTTT. Protein: CAISDRTGNDPQHF.

Concerning this clone: Other nucleotide sequences from this sample produce the same CDR3. This chain connects TRBV12-3 or TRBV12-4 to TRBJ1-2; D remains unclear. This CDR3 contains 12 residues. The V gene lost 6 bases and the J gene lost 4 bases, with 9 bases spanning the gap. The CDR3 reads CASREGGYGYTF. Here the CDR3 DNA reads TGTGCCAGCAGGGAAGGCGGCTATGGCTACACCTTC.

The chain recombines TRBV7-8 with TRBJ2-7, with TRBD1 identical over 7 bases. Germline V gene data show CDR1 as SGHVS and CDR2 as FQNEAQ. This CDR3 spans 14 amino acids. With 2 bases clipped from V and 2 bases from J, the junction kept 3 bases outside the gene matches. CDR3 in amino acids: CASSLYGQAYEQYF. The CDR3 bases are TGTGCCAGCAGCTTATACGGACAGGCCTACGAGCAGTACTTC.

The V and J genes are TRBV4-1 and TRBJ1-5; 11 bases are a match to TRBD1. CDR1 is MGHRA, CDR2 YSYEKL, per germline. CDR3 size: 21 residues. V lost 0 bases to trimming and J lost 4 bases; unmatched junction nucleotides: 17. This CDR3 reads CASSQDRGGGQGVRANQPQHF. In DNA form, the CDR3 reads TGCGCCAGCAGCCAAGATAGGGGAGGGGGACAGGGGGTCAGGGCGAATCAGCCCCAGCATTTT.

The gene calls are TRBV4-3 and TRBJ2-3; 7 nucleotides line up with TRBD1. Trimming took 6 bases from V and 5 from J; bases not matched to a gene: 5. CDR1 and CDR2 from the germline V gene are LGHNA and YSLEER. The CDR3 length is 13 residues. CDR3 nucleotides: TGCGCCAGCAGTCAGAACAGGGGAGATACGCAGTATTTT. It specifies CASSQNRGDTQYF.

Of note for this clone: One end of the junction varies from germline; a read error may be responsible. The V call is TRBV19, the J call TRBJ1-1; tentatively, D is TRBD1 (6 bases). Germline assignment: CDR1 LNHDA and CDR2 SQIVND (reference sequence). The CDR3 sequence is 13 residues long. The CDR3 here is CASSISGTRIMSF. CDR3 sequence (DNA): TGTGCCAGTAGTATTTCCGGGACAAGGATTATGTCGTTT.

This chain links TRBV24-1 with TRBJ2-7; no firm D call. Germline V gene data show CDR1 as KGHDR and CDR2 as SFDVKD. The CDR3 has 15 amino acids. The V and J ends lost 1 base and 2 bases respectively, with 11 bases between them. Written as DNA, the CDR3 is TGTGCCACCAGTGATTTTTTCCCAGGAACCTACGAGCAGTACTTC. Encoded protein: CATSDFFPGTYEQYF.

V and J are TRBV5-4 and TRBJ1-2; D uncertain. Trimming shortened V by 5 bases and J by 2 bases, and 16 bases separated the two germline ends. The CDR3 is 15 amino acids. CDR1 and CDR2 (germline): SGHNT, YYREEE (reference sequence). The CDR3 DNA is TGTGCCAGCAGTCGCCAGGTGGGCACGAACTATGGCTACACCTTC. Protein sequence: CASSRQVGTNYGYTF.

This clone was recorded a few times. The chain uses TRBV18 and TRBJ1-6, with D unclear. The V gene lost 2 bases and the J gene lost 7 bases, with 12 bases spanning the gap. Germline CDR1 KGHSH, CDR2 LQKENI. The CDR3 has 15 amino acids. The CDR3 DNA reads as TGTGCCAGCTCACCAGAATCCTGGAGGAATTCACCCCTCCACTTT. As protein: CASSPESWRNSPLHF. The variable domain in full, completed from reference TRBV18 and TRBJ1-6, reads NAGVMQNPRHLVRRRGQEARLRCSPMKGHSHVYWYRQLPEEGLKFMVYLQKENIIDESGMPKERFSAEFPKEGPSILRIQQVVRGDSAAYFCASSPESWRNSPLHFGNGTRLTVT.

Comments on this clone: The germline gene is not matched at one end of the junction; a read error may be the cause. The chain uses TRBV7-7 and TRBJ2-1, with unresolved D. The germline CDR1 and CDR2 sequences are SSHAT and FNYEAQ (reference sequence). The CDR3 is 13 amino acids. CDR3 protein: CASSYDTNNEQFF. The CDR3 DNA is TGTGCTAGCAGCTACGACACCAACAATGAGCAGTTCTTC.

The genes are TRBV5-1 and TRBJ1-5; 8 bases are shared with TRBD1. V was pared by 5 bases and J by 4 bases, with 8 bases of the junction left unmatched. The CDR3 loop spans 15 amino acids. Germline V lookup: CDR1 SGHRS, CDR2 YFSETQ. The CDR3: CASSPGQGTNQPQHF. The CDR3 DNA is TGCGCCAGCAGTCCAGGACAGGGCACTAATCAGCCCCAGCATTTT.

The genes are TRBV5-1 and TRBJ1-1; no clear D gene. The CDR3 is 15 amino acids. CDR1 is SGHRS, CDR2 YFSETQ, per germline. Trimming shortened V by 7 bases and J by 4 bases, and 20 bases separated the two germline ends. The CDR3 loop reads CASQVSGGSFTEAFF. CDR3 nucleotide sequence: TGCGCCAGCCAAGTCAGCGGAGGGAGTTTCACTGAAGCTTTCTTT.